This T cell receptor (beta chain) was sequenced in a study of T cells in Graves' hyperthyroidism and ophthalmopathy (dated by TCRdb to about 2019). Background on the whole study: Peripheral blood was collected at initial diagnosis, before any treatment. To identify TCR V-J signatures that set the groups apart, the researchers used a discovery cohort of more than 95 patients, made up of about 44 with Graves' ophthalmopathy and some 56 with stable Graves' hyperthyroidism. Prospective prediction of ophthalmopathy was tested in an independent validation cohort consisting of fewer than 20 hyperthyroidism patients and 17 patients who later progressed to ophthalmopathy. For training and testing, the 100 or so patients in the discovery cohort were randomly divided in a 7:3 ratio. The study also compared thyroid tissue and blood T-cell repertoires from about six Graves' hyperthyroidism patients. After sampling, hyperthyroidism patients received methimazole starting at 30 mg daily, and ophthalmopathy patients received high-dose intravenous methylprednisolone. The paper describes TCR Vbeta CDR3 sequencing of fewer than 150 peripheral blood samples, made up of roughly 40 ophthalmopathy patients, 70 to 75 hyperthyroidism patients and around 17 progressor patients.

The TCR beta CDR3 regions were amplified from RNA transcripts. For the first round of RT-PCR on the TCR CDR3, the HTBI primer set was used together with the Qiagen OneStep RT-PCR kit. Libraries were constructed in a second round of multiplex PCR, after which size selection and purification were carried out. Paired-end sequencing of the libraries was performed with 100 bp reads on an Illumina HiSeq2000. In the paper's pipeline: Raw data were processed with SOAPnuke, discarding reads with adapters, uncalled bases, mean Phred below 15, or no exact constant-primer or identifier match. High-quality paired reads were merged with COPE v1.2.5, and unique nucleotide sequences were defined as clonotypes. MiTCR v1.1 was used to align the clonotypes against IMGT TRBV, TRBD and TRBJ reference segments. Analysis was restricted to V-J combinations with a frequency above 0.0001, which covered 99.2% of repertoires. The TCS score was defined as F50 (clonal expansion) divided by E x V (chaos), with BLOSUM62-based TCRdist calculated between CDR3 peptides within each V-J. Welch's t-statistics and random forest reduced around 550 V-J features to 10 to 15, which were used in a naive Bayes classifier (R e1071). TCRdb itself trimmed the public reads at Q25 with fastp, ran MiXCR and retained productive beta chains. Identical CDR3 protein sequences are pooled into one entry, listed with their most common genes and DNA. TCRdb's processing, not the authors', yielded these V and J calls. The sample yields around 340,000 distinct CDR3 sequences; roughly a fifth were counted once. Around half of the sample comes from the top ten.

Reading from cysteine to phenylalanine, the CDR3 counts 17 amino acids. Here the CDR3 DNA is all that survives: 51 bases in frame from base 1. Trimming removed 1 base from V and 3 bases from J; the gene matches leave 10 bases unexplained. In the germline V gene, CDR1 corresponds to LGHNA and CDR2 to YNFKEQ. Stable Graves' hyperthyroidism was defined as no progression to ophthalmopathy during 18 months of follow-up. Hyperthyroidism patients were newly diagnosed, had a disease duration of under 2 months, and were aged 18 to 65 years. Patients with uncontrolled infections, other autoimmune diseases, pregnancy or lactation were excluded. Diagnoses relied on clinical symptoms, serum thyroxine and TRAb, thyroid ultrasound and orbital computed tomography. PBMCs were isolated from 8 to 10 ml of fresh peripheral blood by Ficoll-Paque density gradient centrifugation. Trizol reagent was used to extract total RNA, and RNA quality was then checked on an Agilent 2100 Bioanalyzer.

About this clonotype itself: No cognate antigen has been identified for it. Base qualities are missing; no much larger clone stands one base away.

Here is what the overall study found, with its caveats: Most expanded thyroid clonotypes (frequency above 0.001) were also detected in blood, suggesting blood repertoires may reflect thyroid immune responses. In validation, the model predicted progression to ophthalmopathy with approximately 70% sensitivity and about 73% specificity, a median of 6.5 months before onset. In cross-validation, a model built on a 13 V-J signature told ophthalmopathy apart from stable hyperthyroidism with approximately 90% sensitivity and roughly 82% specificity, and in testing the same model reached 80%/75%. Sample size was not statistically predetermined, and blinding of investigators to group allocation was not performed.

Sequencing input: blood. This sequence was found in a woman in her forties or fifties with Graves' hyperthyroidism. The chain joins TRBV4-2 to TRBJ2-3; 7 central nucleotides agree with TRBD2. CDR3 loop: CASSQGGRGEGTDTQYF. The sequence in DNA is TGTGCCAGCAGCCAAGGCGGTCGCGGGGAGGGAACAGATACGCAGTATTTT.